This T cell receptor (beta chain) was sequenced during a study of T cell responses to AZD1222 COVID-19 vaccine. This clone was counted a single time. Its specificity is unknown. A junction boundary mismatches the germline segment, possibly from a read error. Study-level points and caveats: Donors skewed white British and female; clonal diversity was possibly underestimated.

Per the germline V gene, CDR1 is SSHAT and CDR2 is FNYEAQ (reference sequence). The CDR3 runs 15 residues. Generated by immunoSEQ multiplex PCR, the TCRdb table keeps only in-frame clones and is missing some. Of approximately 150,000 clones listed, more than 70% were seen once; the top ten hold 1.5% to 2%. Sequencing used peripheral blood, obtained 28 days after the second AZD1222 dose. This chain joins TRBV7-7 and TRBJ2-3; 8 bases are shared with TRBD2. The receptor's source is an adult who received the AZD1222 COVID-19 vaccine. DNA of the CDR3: TGTGCTAGCAGCTTGGGAAGCGGGAGTTCAGATACGCAGTATTTT. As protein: CASSLGSGSSDTQYF.